What follows are 28 T cell receptor beta chains derived from one specimen sequenced in a study of T cell responses to AZD1222 COVID-19 vaccine. Sequencing was performed with immunoSEQ multiplex PCR; in TCRdb, only in-frame clones are kept and a portion is missing. Of about 110,000 clones listed, more than 70% are singletons. Here the sequenced sample was peripheral blood, taken on day 0 of AZD1222 vaccination. These receptors all come from an adult in good health.

The gene calls are TRBV12-3 or TRBV12-4 and TRBJ2-5, with TRBD1 as a possible D gene (6 bases). The CDR3 is 13 amino acids. Deletions cut 3 bases from V and 3 bases from J, with 8 bases between. The CDR3 DNA is TGTGCCAGCAGTTTGGGGGCAGAAGAGACCCAGTACTTC. Its translation is CASSLGAEETQYF.

The chain couples TRBV11-1 to TRBJ2-3; 8 bases are shared with TRBD2. The germline gives CDR1 SGHAT, CDR2 FQDESV (reference sequence). The CDR3 covers 15 residues. V lost 2 bases to trimming and J lost 0 bases; unmatched junction nucleotides: 1. In nucleotides, the CDR3 is TGTGCCAGCAGCTTACGACTAGCGAGCACAGATACGCAGTATTTT. Encoded protein: CASSLRLASTDTQYF.

This CDR3 reads CASSQNRVWGTEAFF. CDR3 sequence (DNA): TGTGCCAGCAGCCAGAACAGGGTCTGGGGCACTGAAGCTTTCTTT. The gene calls are TRBV6-5 and TRBJ1-1, with D possibly matching TRBD1 (6 bases). Germline assignment: CDR1 MNHEY and CDR2 SVGAGI. The CDR3 runs 15 residues. Between the trimmed V and J ends, which lost 6 bases and 4 bases, there was a span of 18 bases.

The rearrangement uses TRBV4-1 and TRBJ1-1; D may be TRBD1 (5 bases). Trimming shortened V by 3 bases and J by 3 bases, and 11 bases separated the two germline ends. This CDR3 is built from 14 residues. CDR1 and CDR2 (germline): MGHRA, YSYEKL. CDR3 DNA sequence: TGCGCCAGCAGCCAGAGCAGGGTGTACACTGAAGCTTTCTTT. Residues: CASSQSRVYTEAFF.

V is TRBV9 and J is TRBJ2-1; TRBD1 might be the D (9 bases). CDR3 length: 15 residues. Trimming removed 4 bases at V and 4 bases at J, with 15 bases between. CDR1 and CDR2 from the germline V gene are SGDLS and YYNGEE. The CDR3 nucleotides are TGTGCCAGCAGCCTTAGCGGGACAGGGTACAATGAGCAGTTCTTC. This translates into CASSLSGTGYNEQFF.

The chain is built from TRBV27 and TRBJ2-7; D uncertain. There are 14 residues in the CDR3. With 3 bases removed from V and 3 bases from J, the gap between germline ends came to 12 bases. CDR1 is MNHEY and CDR2 is SMNVEV in the germline V gene (reference sequence). The CDR3 nucleotides are TGTGCCAGCAGTTTTTCGCGGACGGACTACGAGCAGTACTTC. Protein sequence: CASSFSRTDYEQYF.

The chain combines TRBV6-2 or TRBV6-3 with TRBJ2-7; 10 bases line up with TRBD1. Germline V gene lookup returns CDR1 MNHEY and CDR2 SVGEGT. The V segment lost 1 base and the J segment 3 bases; nucleotides outside the gene matches: 3. CDR3 length: 15 amino acids. This CDR3 is CASSYFRDRGYEQYF. The CDR3 nucleotides are TGTGCCAGCAGTTACTTTCGGGACAGGGGCTACGAGCAGTACTTC.

The CDR3 here is CASGIELRDRRPYEQYF. The CDR3 DNA sequence: TGTGCCAGCGGTATTGAACTCCGGGACAGGCGTCCCTACGAGCAGTACTTC. The chain carries TRBV28 and TRBJ2-7; TRBD1 agrees at 8 bases. V dropped 8 bases and J dropped 2; count of bases not matched to a gene: 17. Germline V gives CDR1 MDHEN, CDR2 SYDVKM. This CDR3 spans 17 amino acids. The whole variable domain, remainder taken from reference TRBV28 and TRBJ2-7, is DVKVTQSSRYLVKRTGEKVFLECVQDMDHENMFWYRQDPGLGLRLIYFSYDVKMKEKGDIPEGYSVSREKKERFSLILESASTNQTSMYLCASGIELRDRRPYEQYFGPGTRLTVT.

This clone was observed once. This chain joins TRBV7-3 and TRBJ2-2; 13 bases match TRBD2. V shed 5 bases and J 3 bases; nucleotides not matched to a gene: 12. The CDR3 loop spans 19 amino acids. CDR1 is SGHTA and CDR2 is FQGTGA in the germline V gene. The CDR3 is CASSLRTSGRVGYTGELFF. The CDR3 DNA sequence: TGTGCCAGCAGCCTTCGGACTAGCGGGAGAGTAGGGTACACCGGGGAGCTGTTTTTT.

The chain links TRBV11-3 to TRBJ2-1, with TRBD2 matching over 8 bases. The junction had 13 bases not matched to a gene; V was cut back by 4 bases and J by 2 bases. The CDR3 totals 18 residues. Germline CDR1 and CDR2: SGHNT and YENEEA. CDR3 protein: CASSSSGLARWAYNEQFF. As DNA, the CDR3 is TGTGCCAGCAGCTCCTCAGGACTAGCCCGCTGGGCCTACAATGAGCAGTTCTTC.

This clone was detected once. The chain employs TRBV7-3 and TRBJ2-1, with D hard to call. Trimming stripped 5 bases from V and 8 bases from J, with 7 bases between. The V gene's germline CDR1 is SGHTA and CDR2 FQGTGA. The CDR3 covers 11 residues. The CDR3, as DNA: TGTGCCAGCAGCCGTGGGGATGAGCAGTTCTTC. It specifies CASSRGDEQFF.

V usage is TRBV28 and J usage is TRBJ1-4, with 8 bases identical to TRBD1. There are 13 residues in the CDR3. Germline values: CDR1 MDHEN, CDR2 SYDVKM. Trimming removed 9 bases from V and 7 bases from J; junction bases left unmatched: 7. CDR3 residues: CASKTGDGEKLFF. CDR3 coding DNA: TGTGCCAGTAAGACAGGGGACGGTGAAAAACTGTTTTTT.

CDR3 protein: CASSRQRYNSPLHF. CDR3 nucleotides: TGTGCCAGCAGTAGACAGAGGTATAATTCACCCCTCCACTTT. The J gene is TRBJ1-6, the V gene TRBV6-6, with D possibly being TRBD1 (5 bases). Per germline, CDR1 MNHNY and CDR2 SVGAGI (reference sequence). Trimming pared 5 bases from V and 4 bases from J, leaving 9 bases between. The length of the CDR3 is 14 residues.

The V and J genes are TRBV5-5 and TRBJ2-2, with 7 bases identical to TRBD2. The germline gives CDR1 SGHKS, CDR2 YYEKEE (reference sequence). This CDR3 comprises 14 residues. Trimming removed 4 bases from V and 8 bases from J; junction bases left unmatched: 8. The CDR3 loop is CASSTGSGKGELFF. CDR3 DNA: TGTGCCAGCAGCACGGGGAGCGGGAAGGGGGAGCTGTTTTTT.

This chain uses TRBV10-3 with TRBJ1-2; no clear D gene. V was trimmed by 1 base and J by 4 bases, leaving 10 bases between them. The CDR3 extends over 14 amino acids. Germline CDR1 and CDR2: ENHRY and SYGVKD. The CDR3 sequence is CAISEFEGPYGYTF. DNA of the CDR3: TGTGCCATCAGTGAGTTTGAGGGTCCCTATGGCTACACCTTC.

This chain joins TRBV24-1 and TRBJ2-2; D might be TRBD1 (5 bases). Germline V gene sequence: CDR1 KGHDR, CDR2 SFDVKD. With 3 bases removed from V and 1 base from J, the gap between germline ends came to 8 bases. The CDR3 is 15 residues long. CDR3 residues: CATSDPTVNTGELFF. The CDR3 DNA follows: TGTGCCACCAGTGATCCGACAGTGAACACCGGGGAGCTGTTTTTT.

The J gene is TRBJ2-1, the V gene TRBV28; a weak D match, TRBD2 (5 bases). V gave up 3 bases and J gave up 6 bases, with 15 bases separating them. The CDR3 covers 15 residues. Germline lookup yields CDR1 MDHEN and CDR2 SYDVKM. CDR3 sequence: CASSFVSVTGNEQFF. DNA for the CDR3: TGTGCCAGCAGTTTCGTTAGCGTCACCGGCAATGAGCAGTTCTTC.

The J gene is TRBJ1-4, the V gene TRBV6-1, with D tentatively TRBD1 (6 bases). V was shortened by 0 bases and J by 0 bases, with 17 bases between the two germline ends. Looked up from germline, CDR1 is MNHNS and CDR2 is SASEGT. The CDR3 sequence is 19 residues long. This chain's CDR3 is CASSEALRGIGATNEKLFF. For the CDR3, the DNA is TGTGCCAGCAGTGAAGCGCTGAGGGGGATTGGCGCAACTAATGAAAAACTGTTTTTT.

J is TRBJ2-1 and V is TRBV19; TRBD2 matches at 9 bases. The germline V gene encodes CDR1 LNHDA and CDR2 SQIVND (reference sequence). The CDR3 covers 17 residues. With 3 bases clipped from V and 5 bases from J, the junction kept 11 bases outside the gene matches. CDR3 nucleotide sequence: TGTGCCAGTAGTATGTATTTAGCGGGGGCCCTGGACAATGAGCAGTTCTTC. This gives the protein CASSMYLAGALDNEQFF.

The sample holds a few counts of this clone. The V call is TRBV28, the J call TRBJ2-7, with D perhaps matching TRBD1 (6 bases). V lost 3 bases, J lost 3 bases, and 12 bases lay in between. This CDR3 region has 14 residues. Per the germline V gene, CDR1 is MDHEN and CDR2 is SYDVKM. In DNA, the CDR3 is TGTGCCAGCAGTTTTCGGGTCAGGGGCTACGAGCAGTACTTC. Translation: CASSFRVRGYEQYF.

This clone was counted a few times. J is TRBJ2-1 and V is TRBV9, with D unresolved. The CDR3 contains 15 residues. The V end lost 0 bases, the J end lost 4 bases, and 11 bases lay between the germline ends. From germline, CDR1 is SGDLS and CDR2 YYNGEE. The CDR3 here is CASSVDPRRYNEQFF. The CDR3 nucleotides read TGTGCCAGCAGCGTAGATCCGCGTCGATACAATGAGCAGTTCTTC.

This clone appeared a few times. CDR3 loop: CASSFGSGVSVEQYV. CDR3 bases: TGTGCCAGCAGCTTTGGGTCGGGAGTTTCGGTTGAGCAGTACGTC. The rearrangement links TRBV5-4 to TRBJ2-7; possible D gene TRBD2, 6 bases. The CDR3 is made up of 15 amino acids. V dropped 2 bases and J dropped 7 bases, with 19 bases sitting between them. Germline V gene data show CDR1 as SGHNT and CDR2 as YYREEE (reference sequence).

The V call is TRBV20-1, the J call TRBJ2-3; D not certain. This CDR3 is built from 15 residues. CDR1 and CDR2 from the germline V gene are DFQATT and SNEGSKA (reference sequence). V lost 3 bases and J 0 bases, leaving 13 bases between the germline ends. The CDR3 DNA sequence: TGCAGTGCTAGTGAAGTAGCCAGAAGCACAGATACGCAGTATTTT. It encodes CSASEVARSTDTQYF.

This rearrangement joins TRBV19 to TRBJ2-7; D gene uncertain. The CDR3 sequence is 13 residues long. Trimming left V 1 base short and J 1 base short, with 5 bases between. Germline loops: CDR1 LNHDA, CDR2 SQIVND (reference sequence). CDR3 residues: CASSIGRSYEQYF. The CDR3 region has the DNA TGTGCCAGTAGTATAGGCAGATCCTACGAGCAGTACTTC.

The chain recombines TRBV5-6 with TRBJ2-3; TRBD1 aligns across 7 bases. Unmatched junction bases numbered 12, after V lost 2 bases and J lost 6 bases. This CDR3 contains 16 residues. Germline values: CDR1 SGHDT, CDR2 YYEEEE. CDR3 residues: CASSFGTVLSSDTQYF. The CDR3 coding sequence is TGTGCCAGCAGCTTCGGGACAGTACTTAGCTCGGATACGCAGTATTTT.

This chain links TRBV19 with TRBJ2-7; D remains unclear. The CDR3 runs 14 residues. Germline V lookup: CDR1 LNHDA, CDR2 SQIVND (reference sequence). V lost 4 bases and J 3 bases, leaving 13 bases between the germline ends. The CDR3 DNA is TGTGCCAGTAGTACCAAGGAGACCCGCTACGAGCAGTACGTC. This translates into CASSTKETRYEQYV.

The J gene is TRBJ1-2, the V gene TRBV7-2; possible D gene TRBD1, 5 bases. This CDR3 is 15 amino acids long. Germline CDR1 and CDR2: SGHTA and FQGNSA. V shed 0 bases and J shed 5 bases, with 13 bases lying between them. DNA for the CDR3: TGTGCCAGCAGCTTAGCGCTTCTGGGGACTTATGGCTACACCTTC. Protein product: CASSLALLGTYGYTF.

The genes are TRBV9 and TRBJ2-2; D remains unclear. Per germline, CDR1 SGDLS and CDR2 YYNGEE. The CDR3 has 15 residues. Trimming left V 3 bases short and J 2 bases short, with 11 bases between. CDR3 protein: CASSAVGANTGELFF. The CDR3 bases are TGTGCCAGCAGCGCCGTCGGAGCCAACACCGGGGAGCTGTTTTTT.